These 28 T cell receptor beta chains were all obtained from the same sample, sequenced in a study of T-cell memory formation after mild COVID-19 (dated by TCRdb to 2020 to 2023). Library preparation employed 5' RACE. This sample was sequenced with an Illumina NovaSeq 6000. TCRdb passed the public sequencing reads through fastp at Q25 and MiXCR, retaining productive beta sequences. Entries are consolidated by CDR3 protein sequence, retaining the most common genes and DNA. Counted in this sample were about 90,000 distinct CDR3 sequences; about an eighth of them appeared once. The ten largest clones add up to about 28% of the sample. Sequences were obtained from PBMCs or a T cell subset sorted from them (not recorded which). The receptors were gathered from an adult woman who had mild COVID-19 (a few samples of this study predate the infection). The sample titles of this study are shuffled in the database, so cell type and time point are left out; the donor was told from shared clones.

This clonotype was picked up a small number of times. The gene calls are TRBV27 and TRBJ2-2; D perhaps matches TRBD2 (5 bases). The length of the CDR3 is 16 residues. Deletions cut 2 bases from V and 4 bases from J, with 14 bases between. Germline CDR1 reads MNHEY; CDR2 reads SMNVEV (reference sequence). The CDR3 loop reads CASSLAGPVFTGELFF. CDR3 coding DNA: TGTGCCAGCAGTTTAGCGGGCCCCGTCTTCACCGGGGAGCTGTTTTTT.

This clonotype was seen more than once but under ten times. The DNA for the CDR3 is TGCAGCGTAGGGACTAGCGGGATAAAACCCTACGAGCAGTACTTC. This encodes CSVGTSGIKPYEQYF. The chain joins TRBV29-1 to TRBJ2-7, with TRBD2 matching 13 bases. This CDR3 is built from 15 residues. V dropped 6 bases and J dropped 2; count of bases not matched to a gene: 7. Germline values: CDR1 SQVTM, CDR2 ANQGSEA.

This clonotype was observed a few times. In DNA, the CDR3 is TGTGCCAGCAGCTTAGCGCAGGTTTTCAATTCACCCCTCCACTTT. It encodes CASSLAQVFNSPLHF. V usage is TRBV7-9 and J usage is TRBJ1-6; no firm D call. CDR3 length equals 15 residues. CDR1 is SEHNR, CDR2 FQNEAQ, per germline (reference sequence). Trimming left V 0 bases short and J 7 bases short, with 10 bases between.

The CDR3 nucleotides read TGCGCCAGCAGTGAGTTTCCCTCGCTAGCGGTGTATAGCACAGATACGCAGTATTTT. This gives the protein CASSEFPSLAVYSTDTQYF. The chain has TRBV10-2 and TRBJ2-3, with 7 bases that match TRBD2. In germline, CDR1 is WSHSY, CDR2 SAAADI. V gave up 1 base and J gave up 0 bases; unmatched junction bases: 13. This CDR3 region has 19 residues.

This clonotype was counted between two and nine times. V gene TRBV7-9 combines with J gene TRBJ1-2; a weak D match, TRBD1 (6 bases). Between the trimmed V and J ends, which lost 5 bases and 2 bases, there was a span of 15 bases. Germline V gives CDR1 SEHNR, CDR2 FQNEAQ (reference sequence). The length of the CDR3 is 15 residues. The DNA for the CDR3 is TGTGCCAGCAGCCCGCGGACAGCGCCAAACTATGGCTACACCTTC. This sequence encodes CASSPRTAPNYGYTF.

This clonotype was counted between two and nine times. The chain combines TRBV5-6 with TRBJ2-2; D gene uncertain. Germline V CDR1 and CDR2: SGHDT, YYEEEE. V lost 3 bases and J 0 bases, leaving 15 bases between the germline ends. This CDR3 comprises 17 residues. This chain's CDR3 is CASSYGHPRTNTGELFF. CDR3 bases: TGTGCCAGCAGCTATGGGCACCCAAGGACGAACACCGGGGAGCTGTTTTTT.

This clonotype was observed a handful of times. V is TRBV7-9 and J is TRBJ1-4; possible D gene TRBD1, 6 bases. The CDR3 has 17 residues. V was clipped by 5 bases and J by 3 bases, with 19 bases between them. The germline CDR1 and CDR2 sequences are SEHNR and FQNEAQ (reference sequence). The CDR3 bases are TGTGCCAGCAGCAGACCCTTAGGGGGAGGAGCTAATGAAAAACTGTTTTTT. Protein: CASSRPLGGGANEKLFF.

The V call is TRBV5-4, the J call TRBJ2-7; no reliable D call. V was pared by 4 bases and J by 7 bases, with 9 bases between. The length of the CDR3 is 11 residues. Germline V gene sequence: CDR1 SGHNT, CDR2 YYREEE (reference sequence). CDR3 DNA: TGTGCCAGCAGCAGAATGGGGGAGCAGTACTTC. This codes for CASSRMGEQYF. The complete variable domain, with remaining parts taken from reference TRBV5-4 and TRBJ2-7, reads ETGVTQSPTHLIKTRGQQVTLRCSSQSGHNTVSWYQQALGQGPQFIFQYYREEENGRGNFPPRFSGLQFPNYSSELNVNALELDDSALYLCASSRMGEQYFGPGTRLTVT.

This clonotype has a single count. This chain joins TRBV29-1 and TRBJ1-1; D is ambiguous. This CDR3 spans 10 amino acids. The V gene lost 2 bases and the J gene lost 3 bases, with 1 base spanning the gap. The germline V gene encodes CDR1 SQVTM and CDR2 ANQGSEA. CDR3 residues: CSVEYTEAFF. For the CDR3, the DNA is TGCAGCGTTGAATACACTGAAGCTTTCTTT.

This clonotype turned up a few times. The genes are TRBV12-3 or TRBV12-4 and TRBJ2-7, with 7 nucleotides matching TRBD2. The CDR3 runs to 15 residues. Trimming took 2 bases from V and 7 from J; bases not matched to a gene: 11. The CDR3 reads CASSLLAAGWREQYF. DNA of the CDR3: TGTGCCAGCAGTTTACTAGCGGCAGGGTGGCGGGAGCAGTACTTC.

This clonotype has only a few counts. The chain joins TRBV7-9 to TRBJ1-1; TRBD1 matches 9 bases. The V gene's germline CDR1 is SEHNR and CDR2 FQNEAQ (reference sequence). V shed 5 bases and J 1 base; nucleotides not matched to a gene: 5. The CDR3 sequence is 15 residues long. The CDR3 DNA reads TGTGCCAGCAGCCTCGACAGGGGGACGAACACTGAAGCTTTCTTT. Its protein is CASSLDRGTNTEAFF. Filled out from reference TRBV7-9 and TRBJ1-1, the complete variable domain reads DTGVSQNPRHKITKRGQNVTFRCDPISEHNRLYWYRQTLGQGPEFLTYFQNEAQLEKSRLLSDRFSAERPKGSFSTLEIQRTEQGDSAMYLCASSLDRGTNTEAFFGQGTRLTVV.

The chain has TRBV7-9 and TRBJ1-1, with D unclear. Trimming took 2 bases from V and 1 from J, leaving 8 bases between them. The CDR3 is 14 residues long. The V gene's germline CDR1 is SEHNR and CDR2 FQNEAQ (reference sequence). DNA of the CDR3: TGTGCCAGCAGCTTAACCTTGCAGAACACTGAAGCTTTCTTT. Translating gives CASSLTLQNTEAFF.

This clonotype came up many times. This chain links TRBV7-9 with TRBJ2-2; unclear D gene. The CDR3 consists of 11 residues. The germline V gene encodes CDR1 SEHNR and CDR2 FQNEAQ (reference sequence). Between the trimmed V and J ends, which lost 7 bases and 4 bases, there was a span of 4 bases. For the CDR3, the DNA is TGTGCCAGCATTCCCACCGGGGAGCTGTTTTTT. It translates to CASIPTGELFF.

This clonotype appeared a few times. The chain carries TRBV9 and TRBJ1-2; D remains ambiguous. This CDR3 has 15 residues. V lost 3 bases and J lost 0, with 12 bases in between. Germline lookup yields CDR1 SGDLS and CDR2 YYNGEE. The CDR3: CASSAPGYTNYGYTF. CDR3 DNA sequence: TGTGCCAGCAGCGCCCCAGGATATACTAACTATGGCTACACCTTC.

The gene calls are TRBV27 and TRBJ2-1; perhaps TRBD2 as D (5 bases). This CDR3 is 15 amino acids long. The germline V gene has CDR1 MNHEY and CDR2 SMNVEV (reference sequence). The V end lost 3 bases, the J end lost 0 bases, and 9 bases lay between the germline ends. The CDR3 sequence is CASSFWESSYNEQFF. The CDR3 DNA sequence: TGTGCCAGCAGTTTCTGGGAGAGCTCCTACAATGAGCAGTTCTTC.

V gene TRBV7-6 combines with J gene TRBJ2-3, with 7 bases identical to TRBD1. V lost 5 bases and J lost 0; bases outside the gene matches: 8. Germline CDR1 reads SGHVS; CDR2 reads FNYEAQ. This CDR3 comprises 16 residues. This chain's CDR3 is CASSPSTGRSTDTQYF. The CDR3 DNA is TGTGCCAGCAGCCCATCGACAGGGCGAAGCACAGATACGCAGTATTTT. Based on the CDR3 plus reference TRBV7-6 and TRBJ2-3, the full variable domain is GAGVSQSPRYKVTKRGQDVALRCDPISGHVSLYWYRQALGQGPEFLTYFNYEAQQDKSGLPNDRFSAERPEGSISTLTIQRTEQRDSAMYRCASSPSTGRSTDTQYFGPGTRLTVL.

This clonotype was observed a few times. The rearrangement links TRBV3-1 to TRBJ2-3, with D unresolved. CDR1 and CDR2 from the germline V gene are LGHDT and YNNKEL (reference sequence). The CDR3 has 13 residues. Trimming removed 0 bases from V and 5 bases from J, with 6 bases in between. The CDR3 region has the DNA TGTGCCAGCAGCCAAGATGACGGAGATACGCAGTATTTT. Its protein product is CASSQDDGDTQYF.

The genes are TRBV20-1 and TRBJ2-6; tentatively, D is TRBD1 or TRBD2 (6 bases each). CDR1 and CDR2 from the germline V gene are DFQATT and SNEGSKA (reference sequence). This CDR3 spans 14 amino acids. Trimming shortened V by 1 base and J by 6 bases, and 10 bases separated the two germline ends. The CDR3: CSARVGGPANVLTF. CDR3 in DNA: TGCAGTGCTAGAGTAGGGGGGCCGGCCAACGTCCTGACTTTC.

This clonotype was counted between two and nine times. The V gene is TRBV15, the J gene TRBJ1-2; D is undetermined. Germline values: CDR1 LNHNV, CDR2 YYDKDF (reference sequence). This CDR3 is 13 amino acids long. Trimming took 3 bases from V and 6 from J, leaving 11 bases between them. The CDR3 DNA sequence: TGTGCCACCAGCAGGGTCGAGGAACATGGCTACACCTTC. Translating gives CATSRVEEHGYTF.

DNA for the CDR3: TGCAGCGTTGAAGTGACGCTTTCCCGGGAGCAGTTCTTC. This encodes CSVEVTLSREQFF. The J gene is TRBJ2-1, the V gene TRBV29-1, with unresolved D. The CDR3 covers 13 residues. Germline V gene sequence: CDR1 SQVTM, CDR2 ANQGSEA. V lost 1 base, J lost 10 bases, and 14 bases lay in between.

This chain links TRBV7-3 with TRBJ1-2, with TRBD1 matching over 7 bases. This CDR3 region has 13 residues. CDR1 is SGHTA, CDR2 FQGTGA, per germline. Trimming took 2 bases from V and 8 from J; bases not matched to a gene: 5. CDR3 in amino acids: CASSLVQGEGYTF. CDR3 in DNA: TGTGCCAGCAGCTTAGTCCAGGGGGAGGGCTACACCTTC.

V and J are TRBV2 and TRBJ2-1; perhaps TRBD1 as D (5 bases). The CDR3 has 14 amino acids. V lost 1 base and J 8 bases, leaving 12 bases between the germline ends. Germline CDR1 SNHLY, CDR2 FYNNEI. The CDR3 DNA sequence: TGTGCCAGCAGTGAAGTGGGCAGGGCCCATGAGCAGTTCTTC. Its protein product is CASSEVGRAHEQFF.

The V call is TRBV6-2 or TRBV6-3, the J call TRBJ2-6, with D unclear. Germline assignment: CDR1 MNHEY and CDR2 SVGEGT. Trimming shortened V by 4 bases and J by 3 bases, and 16 bases separated the two germline ends. CDR3 length equals 17 residues. The CDR3 DNA reads TGTGCCAGCAGTTGGGCAGGTTACCAGTTTGGGGCCAACGTCCTGACTTTC. Amino acids: CASSWAGYQFGANVLTF.

The chain has TRBV19 and TRBJ2-7; a possible D gene is TRBD1 (6 bases). This CDR3 spans 15 amino acids. The V end was cut by 6 bases, the J end by 1 base, with 16 bases between. Per germline, CDR1 LNHDA and CDR2 SQIVND (reference sequence). CDR3 sequence reads: CASRIRGISSYEQYF. The CDR3 DNA reads as TGTGCCAGTAGGATCAGGGGAATTTCGTCCTACGAGCAGTACTTC.

The V gene is TRBV7-9, the J gene TRBJ1-2; possible D gene TRBD1, 6 bases. Deletions cut 4 bases from V and 8 bases from J, with 17 bases between. In germline, CDR1 is SEHNR, CDR2 FQNEAQ (reference sequence). CDR3 size: 14 residues. CDR3 DNA: TGTGCCAGCAGCTCTCGGGACACCGGAGGCGGCTACACCTTC. Encoded protein: CASSSRDTGGGYTF.

This clonotype was seen a handful of times. The rearrangement joins TRBV24-1 to TRBJ1-5; D not certain. Germline loops: CDR1 KGHDR, CDR2 SFDVKD. The CDR3 loop spans 13 amino acids. The V and J ends lost 4 bases and 7 bases respectively, with 10 bases between them. The CDR3 DNA sequence: TGTGCCACCAGTGAGAGGGTATGGCAGCCCCAGCATTTT. Protein: CATSERVWQPQHF.

This clonotype occurred a few times. CDR3 in amino acids: CASGLGMGEYDYEQYF. The CDR3 DNA follows: TGTGCTAGTGGTTTGGGTATGGGGGAGTATGACTACGAGCAGTACTTC. The chain couples TRBV12-5 to TRBJ2-7; D could derive from TRBD1 or TRBD2 (5 bases each). This CDR3 contains 16 residues. Germline-derived CDR1 and CDR2 are LGHNT and FRNRAP. Trimming shortened V by 1 base and J by 3 bases, and 16 bases separated the two germline ends.

There are a few counts of this clonotype. V gene TRBV6-1 combines with J gene TRBJ2-1, with D possibly matching TRBD2 (5 bases). V was pared by 3 bases and J by 0 bases, with 12 bases between. CDR3 length: 16 residues. Germline V gene data show CDR1 as MNHNS and CDR2 as SASEGT. CDR3 bases: TGTGCCAGCAGTGAGTTAGCGCTCAGCTCCTACAATGAGCAGTTCTTC. Protein: CASSELALSSYNEQFF.